This TCR beta chain was identified during a study of cytomegalovirus exposure and HLA in healthy donors. Concerning this clone itself: Its antigen is currently unknown.

In germline, CDR1 is SGHNT, CDR2 YYREEE (reference sequence). CDR3 length: 20 residues. The V gene end was trimmed by 3 bases and the J gene end by 1 base; junction bases not matched to a gene: 15. Broader study findings: There were some V segments, including TRBV6-2 and TRBV6-3, excluded as indistinguishable. The study assumed roughly uniform donor sequencing depth for presence/absence analyses. TCR beta chains associated with HLA were, in a later analysis, more clonally expanded than equally common others.

The PCR had 60 Vbeta and 13 Jbeta primers. In the source study's methods: Roughly 11 million shared chains were among 80 million or so unique TCR beta chains counted in a later analysis. Here immunoSEQ multiplex PCR was the method, and the copy in TCRdb shows in-frame clones only, minus some. V, J and clone size are taken as reported in that table, and D and trimming were inferred from the DNA itself. This sample has 55,000 to 70,000 clones, with just over 85% found just once. The receptor's source is a woman aged 25 to 39 in good health and CMV-seronegative. The sample was PBMCs. V usage is TRBV5-4 and J usage is TRBJ2-1, with 11 bases identical to TRBD2. CDR3 in amino acids: CASSSRTSGSYRKSYNEQFF. CDR3 nucleotides: TGTGCCAGCAGCTCTAGGACTAGCGGGTCCTATCGTAAGTCCTACAATGAGCAGTTCTTC.